This paragraph reports one TCR beta chain. The data originate from a study of blood T cell repertoires in COVID-19. Turning to the study itself: The samples span acute and convalescent COVID-19 from the United States, Italy and Spain. T cells, B-cell-depleted T cells, or PBMCs provided the cDNA or gDNA that served as material.

In the original analysis: It was from reference gene primer amplification that nucleated cell counts were estimated. Assay: immunoSEQ multiplex PCR; the TCRdb copy retains only in-frame clones and omits some. The V and J calls and the clone size are those of that table, but D and trimming were determined from the DNA. This sample carries a few hundred thousand clones, roughly 87% of them seen once, and the ten largest clones take about 12%. The sample consisted of peripheral blood. This TCR was recovered from a woman in her late teens or twenties who had recovered from COVID-19.

Here the CDR3 reads CASRPGTSFDTEAFF. DNA of the CDR3: TGTGCCAGCAGACCCGGGACATCCTTCGACACTGAAGCTTTCTTT. The V and J genes are TRBV6-5 and TRBJ1-1; D might be TRBD1 (6 bases). Trimming removed 6 bases at V and 3 bases at J, with 17 bases between. The germline CDR1 and CDR2 sequences are MNHEY and SVGAGI. The CDR3 runs to 15 residues.